This TCR beta chain appears in the sequencing data of a study of shared clonotypes between healthy human individuals. The germline gives CDR1 LNHDA, CDR2 SQIVND (reference sequence). V lost 5 bases and J 4 bases, leaving 12 bases between the germline ends. The CDR3 length is 14 residues. An assay was performed, and its level was deep. Sequencing was performed with immunoSEQ multiplex PCR; in TCRdb, only in-frame clones are kept and a portion is missing. The sample has some 350,000 clones; less than 85% are singletons. The TCR sequence derives from a young man in good health. Sequenced material: memory CD4+ T cells sorted from blood. Noted subset: CD45RA-negative fraction. The chain combines TRBV19 with TRBJ2-1; D is undetermined. CDR3 region: CASSRGVGYNEQFF. CDR3 in DNA: TGTGCCAGTAGTCGTGGAGTGGGTTACAATGAGCAGTTCTTC.